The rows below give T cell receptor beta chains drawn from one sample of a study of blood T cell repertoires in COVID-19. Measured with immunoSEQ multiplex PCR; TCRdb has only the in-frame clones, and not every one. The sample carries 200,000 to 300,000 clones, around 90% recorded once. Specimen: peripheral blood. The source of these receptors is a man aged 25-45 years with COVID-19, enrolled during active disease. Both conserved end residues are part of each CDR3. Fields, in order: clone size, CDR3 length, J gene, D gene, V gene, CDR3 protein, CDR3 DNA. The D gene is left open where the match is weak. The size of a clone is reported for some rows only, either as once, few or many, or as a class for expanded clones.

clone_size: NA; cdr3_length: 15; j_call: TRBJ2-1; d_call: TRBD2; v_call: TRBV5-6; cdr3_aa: CASSPLAGDYNEQFF; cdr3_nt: TGTGCCAGCAGCCCCCTAGCGGGGGATTACAATGAGCAGTTCTTC
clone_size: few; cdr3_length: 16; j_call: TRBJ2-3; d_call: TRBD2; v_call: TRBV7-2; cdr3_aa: CATKRVLAESTDTQYF; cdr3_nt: TGTGCCACCAAGAGGGTACTAGCGGAAAGCACAGATACGCAGTATTTT
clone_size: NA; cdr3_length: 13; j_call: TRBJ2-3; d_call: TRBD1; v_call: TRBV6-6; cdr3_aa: CASTGQGTDTQYF; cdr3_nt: TGTGCCAGCACCGGACAGGGCACAGATACGCAGTATTTT
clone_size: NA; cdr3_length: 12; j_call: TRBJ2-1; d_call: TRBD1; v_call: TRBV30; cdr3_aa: CAWSIQGPRPIF; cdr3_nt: TGTGCCTGGAGCATACAGGGGCCCAGACCAATCTTC
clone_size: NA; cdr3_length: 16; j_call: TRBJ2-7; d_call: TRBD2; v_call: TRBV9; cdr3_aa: CASSLGLAGTTYEQYF; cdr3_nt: TGTGCCAGCAGCTTGGGACTAGCGGGGACCACCTACGAGCAGTACTTC
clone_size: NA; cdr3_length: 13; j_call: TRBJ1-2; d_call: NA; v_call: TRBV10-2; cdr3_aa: CASSDAVDGGYTF; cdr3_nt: TGCGCCAGCAGTGATGCGGTCGACGGTGGCTACACCTTC
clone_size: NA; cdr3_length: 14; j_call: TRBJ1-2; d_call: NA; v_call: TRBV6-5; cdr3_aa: CASSYSEENYGYTF; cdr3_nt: TGTGCCAGCAGTTACTCAGAGGAGAACTATGGCTACACCTTC
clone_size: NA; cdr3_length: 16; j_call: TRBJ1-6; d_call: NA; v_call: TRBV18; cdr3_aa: CASSRAGSGDNSPLHF; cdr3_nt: TGTGCCAGCTCCCGAGCGGGGTCGGGGGATAATTCACCCCTCCACTTT
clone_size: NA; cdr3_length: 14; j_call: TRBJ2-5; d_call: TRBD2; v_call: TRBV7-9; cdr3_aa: CASSYGTSGETQYF; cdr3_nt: TGTGCCAGCAGCTACGGGACTAGCGGGGAGACCCAGTACTTC
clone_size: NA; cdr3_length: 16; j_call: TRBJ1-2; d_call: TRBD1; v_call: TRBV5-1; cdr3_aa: CASSLGGTEVNYGYTF; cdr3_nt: TGCGCCAGCAGCTTGGGTGGGACAGAAGTAAACTATGGCTACACCTTC